This TCR beta chain was profiled in a study of vaccination and CD4 T cells after COVID-19. The treatment is: roughly ten-day PBMC culture with coronavirus spike peptide pools or control peptides (ViraFEST assay). Turning to this clonotype: No antigen is known for it.

CDR1 is LGHNT, CDR2 FRNRAP, per germline. This CDR3 comprises 13 residues. V lost 6 bases to trimming and J lost 5 bases, with 13 bases between them. Oncomine TCR Beta short-read sequencing was applied to DNA from cultured CD4+ T cells. Using its own MiXCR run on the PCR reads, TCRdb lists one record per CDR3 protein. The sample records approximately 15,000 distinct CDR3 sequences, around three fifths being singletons. The specimen sequenced was CD4+ T cells from blood, cultured in vitro. The chain uses TRBV12-5 and TRBJ1-2, with TRBD1 as a possible D gene (5 bases). The TCR comes from a human donor who had recovered from COVID-19. The CDR3 reads CASGPDSPYGYTF. CDR3 DNA sequence: TGTGCTAGTGGCCCCGACAGTCCATATGGCTACACCTTC.